This T cell receptor beta chain was recovered during a study of T cells in Graves' hyperthyroidism and ophthalmopathy. Patients between 18 and 65 years old had hyperthyroidism, newly diagnosed and lasting under 2 months. On the basis of clinical symptoms, serum thyroxine and TRAb, thyroid ultrasound and orbital computed tomography, diagnoses were made. V was cut by 3 bases and J by 1 base, with 10 bases left in between. The CDR3 contains 14 residues. The CDR3 regions of TCR beta were amplified from RNA transcripts. TCR CDR3 underwent first-round RT-PCR with the HTBI primer set. TCRdb ran MiXCR on the multiplex PCR reads and lists one entry per CDR3 protein. Here the sample spans 560,000 or so distinct CDR3 sequences, around 42% being singletons.

The TCR was taken from a woman aged 18 to 35 with Graves' hyperthyroidism. The sequenced material came from peripheral blood or thyroid tissue (not recorded which). This rearrangement joins TRBV12-3 or TRBV12-4 to TRBJ2-7; perhaps TRBD2 as D (5 bases). The CDR3 is CASSFSAESYEQYF. DNA for the CDR3: TGTGCCAGCAGTTTTAGCGCGGAGTCCTACGAGCAGTACTTC.